A single T cell receptor (beta chain) is shown here with its context. In the original analysis: Estimated nucleated cell counts came from reference gene primer amplification. Assay: immunoSEQ multiplex PCR; the TCRdb copy retains only in-frame clones and omits some. The V and J calls and clone size were taken over from that table, and D and trimming were inferred from the DNA. The profile shows about 240,000 clones, roughly 79% of them singletons. CDR1 and CDR2 from the germline V gene are SGHAT and FQNNGV. The CDR3 runs to 17 residues. Deletions cut 0 bases from V and 8 bases from J, with 19 bases between. This entry belongs to a study of blood T cell repertoires in COVID-19. Turning to the study itself: The United States, Italy and Spain supplied acute and convalescent COVID-19 samples. PBMCs, B-cell-depleted T cells, or T cells provided the cDNA or gDNA that made up the material.

Recruited during active infection, patients (from Seattle) were subsequently followed longitudinally. The sequencing input was peripheral blood. The sequence was obtained from an elderly woman with COVID-19, enrolled during active disease. This sequence joins TRBV11-2 and TRBJ1-4, with D maybe TRBD1 (5 bases). The CDR3 is CASSLDSRGRAREKLFF. DNA for the CDR3: TGTGCCAGCAGCTTAGATTCAAGGGGAAGGGCACGGGAAAAACTGTTTTTT. Filled out from reference TRBV11-2 and TRBJ1-4, the complete variable domain reads EAGVAQSPRYKIIEKRQSVAFWCNPISGHATLYWYQQILGQGPKLLIQFQNNGVVDDSQLPKDRFSAERLKGVDSTLKIQPAKLEDSAVYLCASSLDSRGRAREKLFFGSGTQLSVL.